This TCR beta chain was captured by sequencing in a study of blood T cell repertoires in COVID-19. Sequenced by immunoSEQ multiplex PCR; TCRdb stores in-frame clones only, minus some. The data contain under 300,000 clones, roughly four fifths of them singletons. The CDR3 extends over 17 amino acids. J was trimmed by 5 bases and V by 1 base; bases with no gene match: 5. Germline assignment: CDR1 SNHLY and CDR2 FYNNEI. This clone was seen ten or more times. Sequencing was carried out using peripheral blood. The V and J genes are TRBV2 and TRBJ2-5; 15 bases line up with TRBD2. This TCR came from a woman younger than 30 with acute or convalescent COVID-19. The CDR3 loop reads CASSEGTSGRAWETQYF. The CDR3 coding sequence is TGTGCCAGCAGTGAAGGGACTAGCGGGAGGGCCTGGGAGACCCAGTACTTC. The full variable domain, rest sourced from reference TRBV2 and TRBJ2-5, is EPEVTQTPSHQVTQMGQEVILRCVPISNHLYFYWYRQILGQKVEFLVSFYNNEISEKSEIFDDQFSVERPDGSNFTLKIRSTKLEDSAMYFCASSEGTSGRAWETQYFGPGTRLLVL.